This T cell receptor beta chain is drawn from a study of Graves' ophthalmopathy and Graves' hyperthyroidism (dated by TCRdb to the late 2010s). Study-level background: Peripheral blood was collected before any treatment was given, at the time of initial diagnosis. The study used signatures of the TCR beta repertoire to tell Graves' ophthalmopathy apart from Graves' hyperthyroidism and to predict which patients would progress to ophthalmopathy. In total, 135 blood samples were TCR-sequenced: roughly 45 ophthalmopathy, under 85 hyperthyroidism and about 17 hyperthyroidism-to-ophthalmopathy patients. To explore V-J signatures distinguishing ophthalmopathy from hyperthyroidism, a discovery set of about 99 patients (roughly 45 ophthalmopathy, over 55 stable hyperthyroidism) was enrolled. For independent validation, a separate cohort was made up of fewer than 20 hyperthyroidism patients plus 17 patients who later progressed from hyperthyroidism to ophthalmopathy. In several hyperthyroidism patients, the T-cell repertoires found in thyroid tissue were compared with those found in blood. After sampling, hyperthyroidism patients received methimazole starting at 30 mg daily, and ophthalmopathy patients received high-dose intravenous methylprednisolone.

Overall results and qualifications from the work: Ophthalmopathy was separated from stable hyperthyroidism by the 13-signature model with around 88% sensitivity and approximately 84% specificity in cross-validation and with 80%/75% in the test set. Sample size was not statistically predetermined, and group allocation was not concealed from the investigators. Most of the expanded thyroid clonotypes with a frequency above 0.001 were also detected in blood, and it was suggested that the thyroid immune response may be reflected by blood repertoires. In validation, the model predicted ophthalmopathy progression with more than 55% sensitivity and around 72% specificity; 12 predicted patients were CT-confirmed with GO in a median of around 6.5 months.

Sequences SGHTA (CDR1) and FQGNSA (CDR2) are obtained from the germline V gene. The CDR3 runs 14 amino acids, cysteine and phenylalanine included. This entry keeps only the CDR3 DNA: 42 bases, framed from base 1. For this chain, trimming is 4 bases at the V end and 8 bases at the J end, and the number of junction bases without a gene match is 9. For repertoire sequencing, the TCR beta CDR3 regions were amplified from RNA transcripts. The first round of RT-PCR was done with HTBI primers and the Qiagen OneStep RT-PCR kit, and was followed by a second round of multiplex PCR, then size selection and purification. The libraries underwent paired-end sequencing with 100 bp reads on an Illumina HiSeq2000. The authors' analysis ran thus. SOAPnuke was used to process the reads, removing any read that contained adapters or uncalled bases, had a mean Phred below 15, or lacked an exact match to the constant primer or identifier. COPE v1.2.5 was used to merge high-quality paired reads. Unique nucleotide sequences were defined as clonotypes and aligned to IMGT TRB V, D and J references using MiTCR v1.1. Only V-J combinations with frequency above 0.0001 were analysed, covering over 98% of repertoires. For each V-J combination, a TCR clonal expansion and chaos score was defined as F50 clonal expansion divided by the chaos observed in the TCRdist matrix. Welch's t-statistics and random forest were used to reduce the features to some 13 V-J combinations, which were then used as input to a naive Bayes classifier. The similarity between thyroid and blood repertoires was quantified using the Morisita-Horn index. TCRdb ran its own pipeline on the public reads, namely fastp trimming at Q25 and MiXCR clone calling, and kept in-frame beta chains. Entries that share a CDR3 protein sequence are merged under the most common genes and DNA. TCRdb, not the authors, supplied the V and J calls. This sample comprises 660,000 or so distinct CDR3 sequences, over 40% of them detected only once. The ten largest clones represent 2.5% to 3.5% of the sample.

Of note for this clonotype: Its antigen target is currently unknown. No much larger clone is present one base from it, and per-base qualities are unavailable.

Patients with ophthalmopathy had moderately to severely active disease, with a Clinical Activity Score of 3 or more, a NOSPECS grade of 4 or more, and a disease duration of less than 3 months. Patients with other autoimmune diseases, uncontrolled infections, pregnancy or lactation were excluded. Clinical symptoms, serum thyroxine, TRAb, thyroid ultrasound and orbital computed tomography were used for diagnosis. Using Ficoll-Paque density gradient centrifugation, PBMCs were isolated from approximately 11 ml of fresh peripheral blood. Total RNA was extracted with Trizol reagent and quality-checked on an Agilent 2100 Bioanalyzer.

Sample: peripheral blood. This sequence was found in an adult man with Graves' ophthalmopathy. This receptor chain uses TRBV7-2 and TRBJ1-2; TRBD1 matches 8 bases in the middle. The CDR3 protein: CASSSEQGEGGYTF. The DNA reads as follows: TGTGCCAGCAGCTCAGAACAGGGGGAAGGGGGCTACACCTTC.